This T cell receptor beta chain was identified during a study of T cell changes during pregnancy in multiple sclerosis. Unmatched junction bases numbered 4, after V lost 0 bases and J lost 5 bases. CDR3 length: 15 residues. The germline V gene has CDR1 SGHKS and CDR2 YYEKEE (reference sequence). The table came from immunoSEQ multiplex PCR; TCRdb's copy has only in-frame clones and leaves some out. This table has under 60,000 clones, about 90% appearing once. V is TRBV5-5 and J is TRBJ1-4, with 7 bases aligning to TRBD1. The sequenced sample was CD4+ T cells from peripheral blood mononuclear cells, obtained after pregnancy. The sequence was obtained from a female donor with multiple sclerosis, enrolled in a pregnancy study. The CDR3 protein is CASSLEGTDNEKLFF. The DNA of the CDR3 is TGTGCCAGCAGCTTGGAAGGGACAGACAATGAAAAACTGTTTTTT.